The present TCR beta chain was sequenced within a study of quantifying T cell responses using KT2 cells. At the level of the study: cDNA was made from DNase-treated RNA using alpha and beta constant primers. Estimated efficiency of the T4 ligation step was above 8.5% under optimum conditions.

An oligo carrying a UMI was ligated to the cDNA 3' end. An equimolar mix of RC1.1 and RC1.2 primed the beta chain across TRBC1 and TRBC2. TCRdb analysed the UMI-ligation and nested PCR reads with MiXCR anew, one entry per CDR3 protein. The sample consists of tens of thousands of distinct CDR3 sequences, 9% to 15% of them appearing once. General study points: Counts of KT2 alpha and beta sequences rose linearly with the number of KT2 cells added.

Known numbers of the T cell clone KT2 were added to PBMC. This clonotype was observed a handful of times. Antigen specificity is unknown. Germline V gene lookup returns CDR1 DFQATT and CDR2 SNEGSKA (reference sequence). The CDR3 length is 14 residues. V was shortened by 3 bases and J by 4 bases, with 13 bases between the two germline ends. The sample was PBMCs spiked with cells of the T cell clone KT2. This receptor was identified in a human donor. The gene calls are TRBV20-1 and TRBJ1-5, with D tentatively TRBD1 (5 bases). CDR3 nucleotide sequence: TGCAGTGCTAGGGGTGGGACGGCGAATCAGCCCCAGCATTTT. Translation: CSARGGTANQPQHF.